The clone carrying this TCR beta chain was recorded once. The antigen is undetermined. The CDR3 has 16 residues. Trimming took 5 bases from V and 5 from J, leaving 19 bases between them. The germline CDR1 and CDR2 sequences are SGHVS and FQNEAQ. These data belong to a study of post-analysis software for immune sequencing data. Study-wide findings and caveats: Same-batch preparations were strongly co-clustered by F measure. Higher frequency in patients than in controls was seen for 5 or 6 TRBV segments, with TRBV5-6, TRBV5-1 and TRBV20-1 among them.

cDNA libraries for TCR beta contained unique molecular identifiers. Input amounts of about 0.95 to 10 million T cells were used. These gave about 500,000 cDNA molecules, so each molecule approximated one T cell. TCRdb called the PCR reads again in MiXCR, with one record for every CDR3 protein. The sample lists about 570,000 distinct CDR3 sequences, approximately 34% occurring once. The sequencing sample was made of blood. V is TRBV7-8 and J is TRBJ2-1; perhaps D is TRBD1 or TRBD2 (6 bases each). The origin of this receptor is a girl between 2 and 17 years old with multiple sclerosis. The CDR3 nucleotides are TGTGCCAGCAGCCCGAAAAACCCGGGGGCAGACAATGAGCAGTTCTTC. Residues: CASSPKNPGADNEQFF. The full variable domain, rest sourced from reference TRBV7-8 and TRBJ2-1, is GAGVSQSPRYKVAKRGQDVALRCDPISGHVSLFWYQQALGQGPEFLTYFQNEAQLDKSGLPSDRFFAERPEGSVSTLKIQRTQQEDSAVYLCASSPKNPGADNEQFFGPGTRLTVL.